Shown below are 27 T cell receptor beta chains from a single sample sequenced in a study of CD8 T cells in ankylosing spondylitis. Using its own MiXCR run on the 5' RACE reads, TCRdb lists one record per CDR3 protein. The data contain 250,000 to 350,000 distinct CDR3 sequences, about 20% of them singletons. The specimen was blood, either unsorted or a sorted T cell fraction (not recorded which). The receptors here all came from a male donor with ankylosing spondylitis or in good health (not recorded which).

Ten or more counts support this clonotype. The rearrangement joins TRBV20-1 to TRBJ2-3, with D possibly TRBD1 on 5 matching bases. The CDR3 extends over 15 amino acids. Deletions cut 1 base from V and 2 bases from J, with 13 bases between. Germline CDR1 DFQATT, CDR2 SNEGSKA (reference sequence). This chain's CDR3 is CSARVGQGNTDTQYF. The CDR3 DNA reads TGCAGTGCTAGAGTTGGTCAGGGCAACACAGATACGCAGTATTTT.

The rearrangement uses TRBV28 and TRBJ2-1; tentative D call: TRBD2 (7 bases). Trimming removed 5 bases from V and 6 bases from J, with 17 bases in between. This CDR3 region has 15 residues. Germline V CDR1 and CDR2: MDHEN, SYDVKM. The CDR3 DNA is TGTGCCAGCAGTACAATAGGGGGGGCGGGCAATGAGCAGTTCTTC. It translates to CASSTIGGAGNEQFF.

This rearrangement joins TRBV7-3 to TRBJ2-3; D ambiguous. The V and J ends lost 1 base and 0 bases respectively, with 11 bases between them. Germline V gene sequence: CDR1 SGHTA, CDR2 FQGTGA. CDR3 length: 16 amino acids. The CDR3 protein is CASSLNSPTSTDTQYF. CDR3 nucleotides: TGTGCCAGCAGCTTAAATTCCCCAACTAGCACAGATACGCAGTATTTT.

In its sample, this clonotype was seen once. The gene calls are TRBV20-1 and TRBJ2-3, with 10 bases that match TRBD2. CDR3 length: 15 residues. Per the germline V gene, CDR1 is DFQATT and CDR2 is SNEGSKA (reference sequence). The CDR3 DNA reads as TGCAGCCTCCCTTCTAGCGGGGGAAGCACAGATACGCAGTATTTT. Its translation: CSLPSSGGSTDTQYF.

This clonotype was picked up many times. The chain is built from TRBV29-1 and TRBJ2-1; D is undetermined. The germline V gene has CDR1 SQVTM and CDR2 ANQGSEA. The V and J ends lost 2 bases and 13 bases respectively, with 15 bases between them. The CDR3 extends over 12 amino acids. The chain's CDR3 is CSVEISIGYQFF. The CDR3 region has the DNA TGCAGCGTTGAAATTTCGATAGGGTATCAGTTCTTC.

This chain connects TRBV10-3 to TRBJ2-5; D gene unclear. The CDR3 extends over 15 amino acids. V was pared by 0 bases and J by 4 bases, with 12 bases between. Germline loops: CDR1 ENHRY, CDR2 SYGVKD. This chain's CDR3 is CAISESWVGVETQYF. CDR3 coding DNA: TGTGCCATCAGTGAGTCGTGGGTCGGTGTAGAGACCCAGTACTTC.

This clonotype was seen a few times. This may arise from a read error, as a much more abundant clone is one base away. The rearrangement joins TRBV20-1 to TRBJ2-5; 10 bases line up with TRBD2. This CDR3 has 17 residues. Germline V gene data show CDR1 as DFQATT and CDR2 as SNEGSKA (reference sequence). DNA for the CDR3: TGCTGTGCTAGAGGAGGGGCAGCGGGAGGGCCCCAAGAGACCCAGTACTTC. Its protein product is CCARGGAAGGPQETQYF.

The chain uses TRBV4-2 and TRBJ1-1; no definite D call. The CDR3 spans 12 residues. V was trimmed by 4 bases and J by 7 bases, leaving 10 bases between them. Germline V gene data show CDR1 as LGHNA and CDR2 as YNFKEQ. CDR3 protein: CASSRPSVEAFF. In DNA, the CDR3 is TGTGCCAGCAGCCGCCCATCGGTTGAAGCTTTCTTT.

This chain connects TRBV7-9 to TRBJ2-1; TRBD1 agrees at 7 bases. The V segment lost 4 bases and the J segment 2 bases; nucleotides outside the gene matches: 5. The CDR3 is 15 residues long. The germline V gene encodes CDR1 SEHNR and CDR2 FQNEAQ (reference sequence). The CDR3 sequence: CASSSQGVTYNEQFF. As DNA, the CDR3 is TGTGCCAGCAGCTCGCAGGGGGTAACCTACAATGAGCAGTTCTTC.

The chain combines TRBV10-3 with TRBJ2-3, with 9 bases identical to TRBD2. The CDR3 is made up of 13 amino acids. With 9 bases clipped from V and 3 bases from J, the junction kept 4 bases outside the gene matches. Germline V gene data show CDR1 as ENHRY and CDR2 as SYGVKD. This CDR3 reads CAINSGRTDTQYF. CDR3 coding DNA: TGTGCCATTAATAGCGGGAGAACAGATACGCAGTATTTT.

V gene TRBV10-3 combines with J gene TRBJ2-2, with 8 bases lining up with TRBD2. Trimming at V came to 5 bases and at J to 4 bases, leaving 18 bases not matched to a gene. The germline gives CDR1 ENHRY, CDR2 SYGVKD. The CDR3 length is 19 residues. Here the CDR3 DNA reads TGTGCCATCAGTTCCTCCTTAGCGGGACTAAACTGGCGCACCGGGGAGCTGTTTTTT. It translates to CAISSSLAGLNWRTGELFF.

The chain couples TRBV4-1 to TRBJ1-4; 9 bases map to TRBD1. Unmatched junction bases numbered 8, after V lost 4 bases and J lost 8 bases. Germline V gives CDR1 MGHRA, CDR2 YSYEKL. The CDR3 has 15 amino acids. As DNA, the CDR3 is TGCGCCAGCAGCCCCCGGGACAGGGCCCAAGAAAAACTGTTTTTT. This codes for CASSPRDRAQEKLFF.

This clonotype was observed a handful of times. This sequence joins TRBV3-1 and TRBJ2-1; unclear D gene. The CDR3 is made up of 16 amino acids. Germline V gives CDR1 LGHDT, CDR2 YNNKEL (reference sequence). V lost 1 base to trimming and J lost 0 bases, with 10 bases between them. The CDR3 sequence is CASSQVGSRSYNEQFF. The CDR3, as DNA: TGTGCCAGCAGCCAAGTCGGTAGCCGCTCCTACAATGAGCAGTTCTTC.

This clonotype was counted a single time. The chain couples TRBV6-5 to TRBJ2-5; D perhaps matches TRBD2 (6 bases). Between the trimmed V and J ends, which lost 0 bases and 10 bases, there was a span of 18 bases. The CDR3 runs 15 residues. Germline V gene lookup returns CDR1 MNHEY and CDR2 SVGAGI. CDR3 sequence: CASSYSGGHLGGQYF. Here the CDR3 DNA reads TGTGCCAGCAGTTACTCGGGCGGTCATTTGGGGGGCCAGTACTTC.

This clonotype was detected many times. This chain uses TRBV20-1 with TRBJ2-1, with 11 bases identical to TRBD2. Germline V gene lookup returns CDR1 DFQATT and CDR2 SNEGSKA (reference sequence). V was pared by 3 bases and J by 4 bases, with 2 bases of the junction left unmatched. This CDR3 is built from 14 residues. The CDR3 protein is CSARGLAEYNEQFF. CDR3 DNA: TGCAGTGCTAGGGGACTAGCGGAGTACAATGAGCAGTTCTTC.

This clonotype was recorded many times. The chain uses TRBV3-1 and TRBJ1-1; D remains ambiguous. Germline V gene sequence: CDR1 LGHDT, CDR2 YNNKEL (reference sequence). V gave up 1 base and J gave up 1 base, with 1 base separating them. The CDR3 runs 12 residues. CDR3 DNA: TGTGCCAGCAGCCAAGGGAACACTGAAGCTTTCTTT. Protein product: CASSQGNTEAFF. The entire variable domain, with the rest obtained from reference TRBV3-1 and TRBJ1-1, is as follows: DTAVSQTPKYLVTQMGNDKSIKCEQNLGHDTMYWYKQDSKKFLKIMFSYNNKELIINETVPNRFSPKSPDKAHLNLHINSLELGDSAVYFCASSQGNTEAFFGQGTRLTVV.

This clonotype was counted a few times. The gene calls are TRBV6-1 and TRBJ1-1; no clear D. The germline gives CDR1 MNHNS, CDR2 SASEGT. V lost 2 bases and J lost 10, with 11 bases in between. The CDR3 sequence is 12 residues long. Written as DNA, the CDR3 is TGTGCCAGCAGTGAATGGCCTAGAGGAGCTTTCTTT. Translation: CASSEWPRGAFF.

V gene TRBV19 combines with J gene TRBJ2-4; unclear D gene. CDR3 size: 13 residues. V lost 3 bases and J lost 5, with 8 bases in between. Germline V CDR1 and CDR2: LNHDA, SQIVND (reference sequence). The CDR3 sequence is CASSIMLENIQYF. In DNA, the CDR3 is TGTGCCAGTAGTATTATGTTGGAAAACATTCAGTACTTC.

The rearrangement joins TRBV7-3 to TRBJ2-3; maybe TRBD2 (5 bases). Germline V CDR1 and CDR2: SGHTA, FQGTGA. Between the trimmed V and J ends, which lost 5 bases and 4 bases, there was a span of 10 bases. The CDR3 sequence is 13 residues long. CDR3 bases: TGTGCCAGCAGCCCGGAGGTCGCAGATACGCAGTATTTT. Translation gives CASSPEVADTQYF.

The V call is TRBV7-7, the J call TRBJ2-3, with 14 nucleotides matching TRBD2. CDR1 is SSHAT and CDR2 is FNYEAQ in the germline V gene (reference sequence). The CDR3 is made up of 16 amino acids. Germline trimming cut 5 bases from V and 4 bases from J; bases unmatched to any gene: 5. The DNA of the CDR3 is TGTGCCAGCAGCGTGGGACTAGCGGGAGACTCAGATACGCAGTATTTT. Translating it yields CASSVGLAGDSDTQYF.

This clonotype occurred many times. The gene calls are TRBV7-3 and TRBJ2-1; D call uncertain. In germline, CDR1 is SGHTA, CDR2 FQGTGA. The CDR3 contains 13 residues. With 1 base removed from V and 6 bases from J, the gap between germline ends came to 7 bases. The CDR3 protein is CASSLMPSNEQFF. DNA of the CDR3: TGTGCCAGCAGCTTAATGCCCAGCAATGAGCAGTTCTTC.

This chain links TRBV30 with TRBJ1-1; weak D call: TRBD1 (5 bases). This CDR3 is 14 amino acids long. The V gene lost 0 bases and the J gene lost 5 bases, with 13 bases spanning the gap. Germline lookup yields CDR1 GTSNPN and CDR2 SVGIG (reference sequence). The CDR3 reads CAWSVQGGGTEAFF. The CDR3 coding sequence is TGTGCCTGGAGTGTCCAGGGAGGTGGTACTGAAGCTTTCTTT.

This clonotype was detected a few times. The chain joins TRBV10-3 to TRBJ2-1; D is possibly TRBD2 (6 bases). Germline V lookup: CDR1 ENHRY, CDR2 SYGVKD. V lost 0 bases and J 1 base, leaving 13 bases between the germline ends. This CDR3 is built from 17 residues. The CDR3 reads CAISESRREGSYNEQFF. CDR3 nucleotides: TGTGCCATCAGTGAGTCGAGGCGGGAAGGGTCCTACAATGAGCAGTTCTTC.

This clonotype was recorded a few times. This sequence joins TRBV5-1 and TRBJ2-1, with D possibly TRBD2 on 5 matching bases. This CDR3 contains 14 residues. Germline lookup yields CDR1 SGHRS and CDR2 YFSETQ. Trimming took 5 bases from V and 3 from J, leaving 12 bases between them. This chain's CDR3 is CASSREEDYNEQFF. The CDR3, as DNA: TGCGCCAGCAGTCGCGAGGAGGACTACAATGAGCAGTTCTTC.

This clonotype was seen only a few times. This chain joins TRBV20-1 and TRBJ2-3, with 8 bases fitting TRBD1. CDR3 length: 15 amino acids. V lost 3 bases and J lost 0; bases outside the gene matches: 5. Germline loops: CDR1 DFQATT, CDR2 SNEGSKA (reference sequence). CDR3 protein: CSASADRGSTDTQYF. The DNA of the CDR3 is TGCAGTGCTAGTGCCGACAGGGGAAGCACAGATACGCAGTATTTT.

The chain couples TRBV6-1 to TRBJ1-4; maybe TRBD1 (5 bases). V was shortened by 6 bases and J by 8 bases, with 13 bases between the two germline ends. The CDR3 runs 13 residues. From germline, CDR1 is MNHNS and CDR2 SASEGT. The CDR3 sequence is CASRQRKGEKLFF. The CDR3 DNA reads as TGTGCCAGCAGACAGCGGAAGGGGGAAAAACTGTTTTTT.

Comments on this clonotype: One junction end does not reproduce the germline sequence, and a read error may be involved. The chain links TRBV7-7 to TRBJ2-5, with 7 bases lining up with TRBD2. The CDR3 contains 14 residues. Per germline, CDR1 SSHAT and CDR2 FNYEAQ (reference sequence). CDR3 in DNA: TGTGCTAGCAGCCGCGGGACTATGGGAGAGACCCAGTACTTC. Amino acids: CASSRGTMGETQYF.